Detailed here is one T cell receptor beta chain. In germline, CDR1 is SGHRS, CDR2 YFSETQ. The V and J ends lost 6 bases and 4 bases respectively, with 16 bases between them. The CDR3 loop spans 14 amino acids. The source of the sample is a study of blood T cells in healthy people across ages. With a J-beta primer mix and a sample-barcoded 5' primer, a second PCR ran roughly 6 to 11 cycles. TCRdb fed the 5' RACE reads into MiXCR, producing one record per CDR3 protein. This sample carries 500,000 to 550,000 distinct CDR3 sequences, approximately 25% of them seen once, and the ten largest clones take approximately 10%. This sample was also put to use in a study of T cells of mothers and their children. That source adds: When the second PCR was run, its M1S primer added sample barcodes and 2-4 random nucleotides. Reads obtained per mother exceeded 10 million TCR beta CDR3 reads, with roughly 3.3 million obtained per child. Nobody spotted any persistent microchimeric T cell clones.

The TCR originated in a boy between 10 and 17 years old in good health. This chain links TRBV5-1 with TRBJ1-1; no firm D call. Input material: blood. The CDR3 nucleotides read TGCGCCAGCAATGCCGACGGATTTCCCACTGAAGCTTTCTTT. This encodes CASNADGFPTEAFF.